This TCR beta chain emerged from a study of regulatory T cells in long-lasting Graves disease. The CDR3 consists of 13 residues. CDR1 is MNHNS, CDR2 SASEGT, per germline. V dropped 5 bases and J dropped 7 bases, with 14 bases sitting between them. Time point given: newly diagnosed GD, antithyroid drugs for less than 3 months. From PBMCs, RNA was extracted and then used to make the TCR library. Each of the patients was recruited from an endocrinology department situated in Xi'an, China. Findings and limits, study-wide: Relative to newly diagnosed Graves' patients, persistent ones had lower TCR diversity. Segments TRBV28, TRBJ1-2 and TRBJ2-5 showed preferential usage in persistent disease.

Sequencing libraries for TCR beta were prepared with iRepertoire HTBI primers and Arm-PCR of CDR3 regions. A single record per CDR3 protein comes from TCRdb applying MiXCR to the multiplex PCR reads. The sample lists under 250,000 distinct CDR3 sequences; 20% to 25% were seen once. This clonotype was seen ten or more times. Its antigen is still unknown. The specimen comprised peripheral blood mononuclear cells (PBMCs), sampled at new diagnosis, from a patient treated with antithyroid drugs. The sequence came from a female donor with Graves disease. The chain uses TRBV6-1 and TRBJ2-5; a weak D match, TRBD2 (6 bases). The CDR3 DNA reads as TGTGCCAGCAGTATGACTAGGGAAGGGACCCAGTACTTC. Amino acid sequence: CASSMTREGTQYF.